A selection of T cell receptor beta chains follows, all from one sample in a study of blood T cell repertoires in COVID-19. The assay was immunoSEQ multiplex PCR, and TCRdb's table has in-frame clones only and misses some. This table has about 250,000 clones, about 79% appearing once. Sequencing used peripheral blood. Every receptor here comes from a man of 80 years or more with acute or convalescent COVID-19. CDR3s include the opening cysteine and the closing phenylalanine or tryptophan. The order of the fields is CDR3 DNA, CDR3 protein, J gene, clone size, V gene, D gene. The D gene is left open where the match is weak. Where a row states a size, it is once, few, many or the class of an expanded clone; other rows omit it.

CDR3nt: TGCGCCAGCAGCGCGGGGCCTCCCTACGAGCAGTACTTC; CDR3aa: CASSAGPPYEQYF; j_gene: TRBJ2-7; abundance: NA; v_gene: TRBV5-1; d_gene: NA
CDR3nt: TGTGCCAGCAGCGTCACAGGGGCCTCCACAGATACGCAGTATTTT; CDR3aa: CASSVTGASTDTQYF; j_gene: TRBJ2-3; abundance: NA; v_gene: TRBV3-1/TRBV3-2; d_gene: TRBD1
CDR3nt: TGTGCCAGCAGCTTAGCGGATTCCAGGCTTGGGGGCTACACCTTC; CDR3aa: CASSLADSRLGGYTF; j_gene: TRBJ1-2; abundance: NA; v_gene: TRBV7-9; d_gene: NA
CDR3nt: TGTGCCATCAGTGCTTCGAAGAGCTCCTACGAGCAGTACTTC; CDR3aa: CAISASKSSYEQYF; j_gene: TRBJ2-7; abundance: once; v_gene: TRBV10-3; d_gene: NA
CDR3nt: TGCGCCAGCAGTCTTCAAGCGAACACTGAAGCTTTCTTT; CDR3aa: CASSLQANTEAFF; j_gene: TRBJ1-1; abundance: NA; v_gene: TRBV10-2; d_gene: NA
CDR3nt: TGTGCCAGCAGCCGAGCGGGGAGCTCCTACAATGAGCAGTTCTTC; CDR3aa: CASSRAGSSYNEQFF; j_gene: TRBJ2-1; abundance: NA; v_gene: TRBV27; d_gene: TRBD2
CDR3nt: TGTGCCAGCAGCGTAGGGGCAGCCGGAAACACCATATATTTT; CDR3aa: CASSVGAAGNTIYF; j_gene: TRBJ1-3; abundance: once; v_gene: TRBV9; d_gene: NA
CDR3nt: TGTGCCAGCTCACCACCGAACGGGGAAAAACTGTTTTTT; CDR3aa: CASSPPNGEKLFF; j_gene: TRBJ1-4; abundance: NA; v_gene: TRBV18; d_gene: NA
CDR3nt: TGCGCCAGCAGCTTGGCCCCGGGGGCGGGGGGGAATGAGCAGTTCTTC; CDR3aa: CASSLAPGAGGNEQFF; j_gene: TRBJ2-1; abundance: NA; v_gene: TRBV5-1; d_gene: TRBD2
CDR3nt: TGTGCCAGCAGCTTGAAAGAGGGGGAGAAGATTTATAGCAATCAGCCCCAGCATTTT; CDR3aa: CASSLKEGEKIYSNQPQHF; j_gene: TRBJ1-5; abundance: NA; v_gene: TRBV5-6; d_gene: NA
CDR3nt: TGTGCCAGCAGCAGGACTAGCGGGGGCACCGGGGAGCTGTTTTTT; CDR3aa: CASSRTSGGTGELFF; j_gene: TRBJ2-2; abundance: few; v_gene: TRBV11-1; d_gene: TRBD2
CDR3nt: TGTGCCAGCAGCCAACAAGAGGTATTGAGCGGAAACACCATATATTTT; CDR3aa: CASSQQEVLSGNTIYF; j_gene: TRBJ1-3; abundance: NA; v_gene: TRBV4-2; d_gene: NA
CDR3nt: TGTGCCACATTAATGGGGACAGGACAAGAGACCCAGTACTTC; CDR3aa: CATLMGTGQETQYF; j_gene: TRBJ2-5; abundance: NA; v_gene: TRBV6-5; d_gene: TRBD1
CDR3nt: TGTGCCAGCAGCTTACAGTCGTACAGCTACAATGAGCAGTTCTTC; CDR3aa: CASSLQSYSYNEQFF; j_gene: TRBJ2-1; abundance: NA; v_gene: TRBV7-2; d_gene: NA
CDR3nt: TGTGCCAGTAGTTTCGGGACAGGGCCTTATGGCTACACCTTC; CDR3aa: CASSFGTGPYGYTF; j_gene: TRBJ1-2; abundance: NA; v_gene: TRBV19; d_gene: TRBD1
CDR3nt: TGTGCCAGCAGCACACGTAGCGGCACCGGGGAGCTGTTTTTT; CDR3aa: CASSTRSGTGELFF; j_gene: TRBJ2-2; abundance: NA; v_gene: TRBV3-1/TRBV3-2; d_gene: NA
CDR3nt: TGCGCCAGCAGCCCCCGGACTAGCGCTAGCTACAATGAGCAGTTCTTC; CDR3aa: CASSPRTSASYNEQFF; j_gene: TRBJ2-1; abundance: few; v_gene: TRBV5-1; d_gene: TRBD2
CDR3nt: TGTGCCAGCAGTTATCGCCGCGGGGGAGAAGCTTTCTTT; CDR3aa: CASSYRRGGEAFF; j_gene: TRBJ1-1; abundance: once; v_gene: TRBV6-6; d_gene: NA
CDR3nt: TGTGCCAGCAGGACAGGGTGGGACACCGGGGAGCTGTTTTTT; CDR3aa: CASRTGWDTGELFF; j_gene: TRBJ2-2; abundance: NA; v_gene: TRBV27; d_gene: TRBD1
CDR3nt: TGTGCCAGCTCTCTCCGGGAGACAAGTGGGGAGCTGTTTTTT; CDR3aa: CASSLRETSGELFF; j_gene: TRBJ2-2; abundance: NA; v_gene: TRBV18; d_gene: NA
CDR3nt: TGTGCCAGTAGTCCCGGACAGGGGACTGAAGCTTTCTTT; CDR3aa: CASSPGQGTEAFF; j_gene: TRBJ1-1; abundance: NA; v_gene: TRBV19; d_gene: TRBD1
CDR3nt: TGTGCCAGCAGCTTCAGCGCCCCTATGGGCTATGGCTACACCTTC; CDR3aa: CASSFSAPMGYGYTF; j_gene: TRBJ1-2; abundance: NA; v_gene: TRBV7-8; d_gene: NA
CDR3nt: TGTGCTAGTGGTTTAAATGTCCGGGACAGGAAGGACACCTTC; CDR3aa: CASGLNVRDRKDTF; j_gene: TRBJ1-2; abundance: few; v_gene: TRBV12-5; d_gene: TRBD1
CDR3nt: TGTGCCAGCAGGGGGCAATACAATGAGCAGTTCTTC; CDR3aa: CASRGQYNEQFF; j_gene: TRBJ2-1; abundance: NA; v_gene: TRBV27; d_gene: NA
CDR3nt: TGTGCCAGCAGCTTACCAACAGGCCGGAGGAACACTGAAGCTTTCTTT; CDR3aa: CASSLPTGRRNTEAFF; j_gene: TRBJ1-1; abundance: once; v_gene: TRBV7-9; d_gene: NA
CDR3nt: TGTGCCACCAGCAGAGATCCAGGGATGAACACTGAAGCTTTCTTT; CDR3aa: CATSRDPGMNTEAFF; j_gene: TRBJ1-1; abundance: few; v_gene: TRBV15; d_gene: NA
CDR3nt: TGTGCCGCAGGAAGGGGTAGCTATGGCTACACCTTC; CDR3aa: CAAGRGSYGYTF; j_gene: TRBJ1-2; abundance: NA; v_gene: TRBV6-6; d_gene: NA
CDR3nt: TGCGCCAGCAGCCACACAGGGGTCGAGCAGTACTTC; CDR3aa: CASSHTGVEQYF; j_gene: TRBJ2-7; abundance: NA; v_gene: TRBV5-1; d_gene: TRBD1
CDR3nt: TGTGCCAGCAGCCGGAATCCGGGACAGGGAAATGAAAAACTGTTTTTT; CDR3aa: CASSRNPGQGNEKLFF; j_gene: TRBJ1-4; abundance: NA; v_gene: TRBV4-2; d_gene: TRBD1
CDR3nt: TGTGCCAGCAGTCCCTGGACAGGGGGAGTGGGGGAAAAACTGTTTTTT; CDR3aa: CASSPWTGGVGEKLFF; j_gene: TRBJ1-4; abundance: NA; v_gene: TRBV28; d_gene: TRBD1
CDR3nt: TGTGCCAGCAGCTCCCGGGAAGCGTCAGATACGCAGTATTTT; CDR3aa: CASSSREASDTQYF; j_gene: TRBJ2-3; abundance: NA; v_gene: TRBV4-2; d_gene: NA
CDR3nt: TGTGCCAGCAGCTTTCGGAGAACAACTATGGTTGGCTACACCTTC; CDR3aa: CASSFRRTTMVGYTF; j_gene: TRBJ1-2; abundance: few; v_gene: TRBV5-6; d_gene: NA
CDR3nt: TGTGCCAGCAGGAGAGGACAGGGGAATGAGCAGTTCTTC; CDR3aa: CASRRGQGNEQFF; j_gene: TRBJ2-1; abundance: few; v_gene: TRBV6-5; d_gene: TRBD1
CDR3nt: TGTGCCAGCAGCTTAGACAGCGGATATAATTCACCCCTCCACTTT; CDR3aa: CASSLDSGYNSPLHF; j_gene: TRBJ1-6; abundance: NA; v_gene: TRBV11-2; d_gene: NA
CDR3nt: TGTGCCAGCAGCCAAGCACGACCCGGGGGGGCTTTCTTT; CDR3aa: CASSQARPGGAFF; j_gene: TRBJ1-1; abundance: NA; v_gene: TRBV3-1/TRBV3-2; d_gene: NA